What follows is one T cell receptor (beta chain) and its context. Under the authors' procedure: Estimates of nucleated cell counts were drawn from the amplification of reference gene primers. TCRdb keeps only in-frame clones here, not all; method: immunoSEQ multiplex PCR. Clone size and the V and J calls come from that table; the DNA yielded D and trimming. Here the sample spans about 130,000 clones, 90% being singletons. The CDR3 is 16 residues long. Germline values: CDR1 SGHNT, CDR2 YENEEA. Deletions cut 3 bases from V and 6 bases from J, with 20 bases between. These data come from a study of blood T cell repertoires in COVID-19. Study context: Samples taken during acute and convalescent COVID-19 were collected in the United States, Italy and Spain.

This sequence joins TRBV11-3 and TRBJ2-5, with a possible D match to TRBD2 (6 bases). The origin of this receptor is a man aged 60 to 69 with COVID-19, enrolled during active disease. The specimen sequenced was peripheral blood. This CDR3 reads CASSLGRDPAGKTQYF. In DNA form, the CDR3 reads TGTGCCAGCAGCTTGGGCCGGGACCCCGCGGGAAAGACCCAGTACTTC.